This T cell receptor (beta chain) was captured in a study of T cell changes during pregnancy in multiple sclerosis. Germline values: CDR1 SGHVS, CDR2 FNYEAQ. Trimming stripped 1 base from V and 2 bases from J, with 16 bases between. The CDR3 is made up of 17 amino acids. The table came from immunoSEQ multiplex PCR; TCRdb's copy has only in-frame clones and leaves some out. There are 17,000 or so clones in the sample; approximately 95% occur only once, and about 0.89% lies in the top ten. The rearrangement links TRBV7-6 to TRBJ2-3; D is uncertain. The clonotype was recovered from a female donor with multiple sclerosis, enrolled in a pregnancy study. The sequences come from peripheral blood, collected in the third trimester of pregnancy. CDR3 sequence: CASSLGQALKDTDTQYF. In nucleotides, the CDR3 is TGTGCCAGCAGCTTAGGGCAGGCGTTAAAAGACACAGATACGCAGTATTTT. Complete variable domain (other parts from reference TRBV7-6 and TRBJ2-3): GAGVSQSPRYKVTKRGQDVALRCDPISGHVSLYWYRQALGQGPEFLTYFNYEAQQDKSGLPNDRFSAERPEGSISTLTIQRTEQRDSAMYRCASSLGQALKDTDTQYFGPGTRLTVL.